This T cell receptor beta chain was profiled in a study of T cell responses to AZD1222 COVID-19 vaccine. Study results and caveats: Spike-specific TCR breadth and depth rose after two AZD1222 doses.

Germline loops: CDR1 GTSNPN, CDR2 SVGIG (reference sequence). The V and J ends lost 3 bases and 7 bases, in that order; junction bases with no gene match: 15. The CDR3 sequence is 17 residues long. Libraries were prepared by immunoSEQ multiplex PCR; TCRdb keeps only in-frame clonotypes and omits some of them. The data hold tens of thousands of clones, with around 85% observed a single time. On this clone: As yet, its antigen is unknown.

This receptor was obtained from an adult in good health. Here the sequenced sample was peripheral blood, taken on day 0 of AZD1222 vaccination. V and J are TRBV30 and TRBJ1-2, with 12 positions matching TRBD1. CDR3 bases: TGTGCCTGGAGCGAAATATTCCGGGACAGGGGGCGAAGTGGCTACACCTTC. Encoded protein: CAWSEIFRDRGRSGYTF. The full variable domain, rest sourced from reference TRBV30 and TRBJ1-2, is SQTIHQWPATLVQPVGSPLSLECTVEGTSNPNLYWYRQAAGRGLQLLFYSVGIGQISSEVPQNLSASRPQDRQFILSSKKLLLSDSGFYLCAWSEIFRDRGRSGYTFGSGTRLTVV.